A single T cell receptor (beta chain) is shown here with its context. Germline V gene data show CDR1 as MNHNY and CDR2 as SVGAGI (reference sequence). The V and J ends lost 5 bases and 5 bases respectively, with 10 bases between them. CDR3 size: 12 residues. The record originates from a study of cytomegalovirus exposure and HLA in healthy donors. Background on the study: Of the donors genotyped, several hundred in all, 75% to 90% fell in the Caucasian-associated ancestry cluster.

The PCR employed 60 Vbeta primers together with 13 Jbeta primers. The assay was immunoSEQ multiplex PCR, and TCRdb's table has in-frame clones only and misses some. The repertoire includes around 120,000 clones, just over 15% of them detected once, and over 1.5% sits in the top ten. The sequenced material came from PBMCs. This clonotype was obtained from a woman younger than 35 in good health and CMV-seronegative. The chain uses TRBV6-6 and TRBJ2-7; D remains ambiguous. CDR3 bases: TGTGCCAGCAGTCCATTCCGGGACGAGCAGTACTTC. Amino acids: CASSPFRDEQYF.